This T cell receptor beta chain was recorded in a study of shared clonotypes between healthy human individuals (dated by TCRdb to about 2020). With regard to the full study: The cohort included three men and a couple of women between 18 and 49 years of age. For each donor, three plates each were used for CD4 naive and CD4 memory, two plates were used for CD8 naive, and one plate was used for CD8 memory. To estimate repertoire size and how much clonotype sharing occurs between individuals, the study deeply sequenced the blood TCR repertoires of five healthy adults. Libraries were prepared and TCR repertoires were sequenced by different laboratories using diverse techniques, in order to increase sequencing depth and limit assay-specific biases. Leukapheresis yielded between about 0.94 and 9.5 billion PBMCs per donor. Beyond this particular receptor, the publication reports: Across a few donors, roughly 5.1% of naive CD4, 3.5% of naive CD8, under 2.5% of memory CD4, and approximately 0.4% of memory CD8 clonotypes were shared. Rarefaction of sorted-subset datasets indicated incomplete sequencing despite the large sequencing depth. Higher generation probabilities were observed for clonotypes shared by all four sorted-subset donors than for non-shared clonotypes. Larger estimated clonotype richness was generally found for naive subsets than for memory subsets. Pairwise subsampling indicated that sequencing depth was expected to affect the degree of clonotype sharing among donors. Sampling was restricted to blood, and TCR repertoires in tissue are likely to differ from TCR repertoires in blood. The genetic and exposure-history diversity represented was limited by the small number of donors.

V is shortened by 8 bases, J by 3 bases, and the region joining them spans 16 bases. From a lookup of the germline V gene, CDR1 and CDR2 are MGHDK and SYGVNS. The CDR3, from cysteine to phenylalanine, totals 15 residues. Of all the DNA, just the CDR3 is kept, 45 bases in frame from base 1. Using the deep immunoSEQ assay, multiplex PCR amplified TCR CDR3 regions from genomic DNA. Extracted genomic DNA from each cell subset was distributed evenly across all wells of several immunoSEQ 96-well plates, and each plate was treated as a replicate. For sorted subsets, each replicate PCR was loaded with about 200 ng genomic DNA, equivalent to some 27,000 T cell genomes. The purified libraries were quantified using a Qubit 3.0 fluorometer, sized with a Bioanalyzer 2100, and then quantified again using the KAPA Library Quantification kit. Each immunoSEQ 96-well plate was sequenced on its own single-read 150-cycle Illumina NextSeq 550 flow cell. Regarding the original processing steps: Because the immunoSEQ output included only junctional sequences and no quality scores, the filtering could not be the same as the filtering used for full-length reads. To assign V/J genes and CDR3, sequences were annotated using PyIR, a Python wrapper for IgBLAST v1.9, with IMGT germline references. Reads were removed for weak V/J assignments (E-value above 1e-6), missing CDR3, stop codons, out-of-frame junctions, or ambiguous translated residues. V3J clonotypes were defined as sequences sharing the same inferred V gene, J gene, and CDR3 amino acid sequence. To compute the percentage overlap between repertoires, the number of shared unique clonotypes was divided by the size of the smaller repertoire. RTK rarefaction, the Chao1 estimator, and Recon v2.1 estimates of unobserved clonotypes were used to assess repertoire richness. OLGA was used to compute generation probabilities for all TCRbeta clonotypes that the gDNA method yielded from a handful of donors. As stored in TCRdb, this immuneACCESS dataset retains in-frame rearrangements with V and J assigned. A fraction of the clones does not appear; measured against another copy, unresolved V genes explain less than half of the discrepancy, and the remainder lacks a known reason. That table gives V, J and clone size, and the DNA gave D and trimming. In this sample the table shows hundreds of thousands of clones, approximately 79% of which occur a single time. The ten largest make up less than 2% of the sample.

Donors were healthy HIV-negative adults with no recently reported acute infections or vaccinations. Only Caucasian adults living in Nashville, Tennessee, USA were represented among the donors. Magnetic negative selection was used to enrich CD4+ T cells, after which naive cells were positively selected on CD45RA and the negative fraction became the memory subset. After blood collection by leukapheresis, PBMCs were isolated using Ficoll-Histopaque density gradient centrifugation and then cryopreserved in the vapor phase of liquid nitrogen. Analytical flow cytometry was used to check the purity and quantity of each magnetically sorted T cell population. From each sorted fraction, genomic DNA was isolated and quantified by UV absorbance on a Nanodrop 2000c. In the case of this clone: Its recognized antigen is unknown. Base qualities were left out, and no much larger clone turns up one base away.

The TCR was taken from a woman in her thirties in good health. Sequences were obtained from memory CD4+ T cells sorted from blood. This specimen's cell subset or site label, per the study, means: CD45RA-negative fraction. The chain couples TRBV25-1 to TRBJ2-2, with no reliable assignment of the D segment. The CDR3 reads as follows: CASGYLGPYTGELFF. The nucleotide sequence reads TGTGCCAGCGGGTACCTCGGACCGTACACCGGGGAGCTGTTTTTT. The full variable domain, completed from the reference TRBV25-1 and TRBJ2-2 proteins outside the CDR3, reads EADIYQTPRYLVIGTGKKITLECSQTMGHDKMYWYQQDPGMELHLIHYSYGVNSTEKGDLSSESTVSRIRTEHFPLTLESARPSHTSQYLCASGYLGPYTGELFFGEGSRLTVL.